The 12 T cell receptor beta chains in this list originate from one sample, sequenced in a study of T cell responses to AZD1222 COVID-19 vaccine. The method was immunoSEQ multiplex PCR; TCRdb's version includes in-frame clones alone and lacks a portion of them. In the table there are about 120,000 clones, approximately 85% of which are singletons. Specimen: peripheral blood, collected on day 0 of AZD1222 vaccination. The receptors come from an adult in good health.

V and J are TRBV7-2 and TRBJ2-3; 7 bases align to TRBD2. This CDR3 is 16 amino acids long. Germline values: CDR1 SGHTA, CDR2 FQGNSA. The ends lost 4 bases at V and 6 bases at J; junction bases unmatched: 13. The DNA for the CDR3 is TGTGCCAGCAGCTCCCAAGCGGGGTCGACGATGGATACGCAGTATTTT. This encodes CASSSQAGSTMDTQYF.

J is TRBJ2-1 and V is TRBV7-2; no reliable D call. The germline V and J ends were trimmed by 4 bases and 5 bases, with 15 bases remaining between them. This CDR3 is 15 amino acids long. The germline gives CDR1 SGHTA, CDR2 FQGNSA. The DNA for the CDR3 is TGTGCCAGCAGCTACCGAAGTGGATATGACAATGAGCAGTTCTTC. It codes for CASSYRSGYDNEQFF.

The gene calls are TRBV7-9 and TRBJ2-7, with D unclear. Germline V gives CDR1 SEHNR, CDR2 FQNEAQ (reference sequence). Trimming left V 5 bases short and J 7 bases short, with 12 bases between. The CDR3 runs to 12 residues. The chain's CDR3 is CASSVKFGEQYF. CDR3 DNA: TGTGCCAGCAGCGTGAAATTCGGGGAGCAGTACTTC.

This clone was counted ten times or more. The chain carries TRBV20-1 and TRBJ1-2; D unclear. Trimming took off 0 bases at V and 9 bases at J, with 8 bases between the two ends. The germline gives CDR1 DFQATT, CDR2 SNEGSKA (reference sequence). The CDR3 extends over 11 amino acids. The CDR3, as DNA: TGCAGTGCTAGAGATGCGAGTAGCTACACCTTC. It codes for CSARDASSYTF.

The V call is TRBV28, the J call TRBJ2-2; tentative D call: TRBD1 (6 bases). V was pared by 6 bases and J by 6 bases, with 14 bases between. The germline V gene has CDR1 MDHEN and CDR2 SYDVKM. CDR3 length equals 14 residues. CDR3 in DNA: TGTGCCAGCAGGCAGGGGCCCCAGGCCGGGGAGCTGTTTTTT. Translating gives CASRQGPQAGELFF.

This sequence joins TRBV20-1 and TRBJ1-5; D gene ambiguous. The CDR3 extends over 11 amino acids. V lost 2 bases, J lost 5 bases, and 4 bases lay in between. Germline V lookup: CDR1 DFQATT, CDR2 SNEGSKA (reference sequence). CDR3: CSARTDQPQHF. CDR3 in DNA: TGCAGTGCTAGAACAGATCAGCCCCAGCATTTT.

The gene calls are TRBV28 and TRBJ1-3; D unclear. In germline, CDR1 is MDHEN, CDR2 SYDVKM. The length of the CDR3 is 16 residues. V gave up 2 bases and J gave up 4 bases, with 15 bases separating them. In DNA form, the CDR3 reads TGTGCCAGCAGTTTAGGGCCCCGGGCCCGAGGAAACACCATATATTTT. This sequence encodes CASSLGPRARGNTIYF. Filled out from reference TRBV28 and TRBJ1-3, the complete variable domain reads DVKVTQSSRYLVKRTGEKVFLECVQDMDHENMFWYRQDPGLGLRLIYFSYDVKMKEKGDIPEGYSVSREKKERFSLILESASTNQTSMYLCASSLGPRARGNTIYFGEGSWLTVV.

The chain carries TRBV27 and TRBJ2-5, with D perhaps matching TRBD2 (6 bases). The length of the CDR3 is 16 residues. From germline, CDR1 is MNHEY and CDR2 SMNVEV (reference sequence). V lost 4 bases, J lost 3 bases, and 18 bases lay in between. For the CDR3, the DNA is TGTGCCAGCAGTTCTCTCCCCCGGGACTCAGAAGAGACCCAGTACTTC. It encodes CASSSLPRDSEETQYF.

This clone has a single count. J is TRBJ2-7 and V is TRBV27; 8 bases are shared with TRBD2. Germline values: CDR1 MNHEY, CDR2 SMNVEV (reference sequence). V lost 2 bases to trimming and J lost 2 bases; unmatched junction nucleotides: 2. The CDR3 sequence is 14 residues long. The CDR3 coding sequence is TGTGCCAGCAGTTTAGCCGGGGGGGCCTACGAGCAGTACTTC. Encoded protein: CASSLAGGAYEQYF.

The chain has TRBV7-9 and TRBJ2-5, with unresolved D. The CDR3 totals 13 residues. Germline CDR1 reads SEHNR; CDR2 reads FQNEAQ (reference sequence). Trimming left V 1 base short and J 3 bases short, with 6 bases between. CDR3 sequence reads: CASSLVPEETQYF. CDR3 sequence (DNA): TGTGCCAGCAGCTTAGTGCCAGAAGAGACCCAGTACTTC.

The V call is TRBV5-1, the J call TRBJ1-5; D gene uncertain. Germline-derived CDR1 and CDR2 are SGHRS and YFSETQ. CDR3 size: 16 residues. V was shortened by 1 base and J by 4 bases, with 15 bases between the two germline ends. This CDR3 is CASSLRPSGGNQPQHF. In DNA form, the CDR3 reads TGCGCCAGCAGCTTGCGGCCGTCAGGAGGGAATCAGCCCCAGCATTTT. The variable domain in full, with the rest retrieved from reference TRBV5-1 and TRBJ1-5, is KAGVTQTPRYLIKTRGQQVTLSCSPISGHRSVSWYQQTPGQGLQFLFEYFSETQRNKGNFPGRFSGRQFSNSRSEMNVSTLELGDSALYLCASSLRPSGGNQPQHFGDGTRLSIL.

The chain combines TRBV2 with TRBJ2-1; 7 bases line up with TRBD1. With V trimmed by 6 bases and J by 13 bases, 12 bases remained unmatched. Germline CDR1 SNHLY, CDR2 FYNNEI. The CDR3 consists of 13 residues. The CDR3 nucleotides are TGTGCCAGCAGAGTGGTACAGGGGTCATTCCAGTTCTTC. Translating gives CASRVVQGSFQFF.